The sequence of this TCR beta chain was determined in a study of neurological immune-mediated disorders. This clonotype was counted a few times. A much larger clone differs by one base, so this may be a read error. This sample's time point: longitudinal time-point 3. TCRdb reprocessed the 5' RACE reads with MiXCR, giving one entry per CDR3 protein. This table holds fewer than 85,000 distinct CDR3 sequences, about 4% found once. CDR1 is DFQATT, CDR2 SNEGSKA, per germline (reference sequence). V dropped 6 bases and J dropped 9; count of bases not matched to a gene: 10. This CDR3 is 14 amino acids long. The receptor comes from a woman in her sixties with multiple sclerosis. Material: PBMCs. The chain recombines TRBV20-1 with TRBJ2-1; 11 bases are shared with TRBD1. The CDR3 loop is CSANGQGANVEQFF. The CDR3, as DNA: TGCAGTGCAAACGGACAGGGGGCGAATGTTGAGCAGTTCTTC.